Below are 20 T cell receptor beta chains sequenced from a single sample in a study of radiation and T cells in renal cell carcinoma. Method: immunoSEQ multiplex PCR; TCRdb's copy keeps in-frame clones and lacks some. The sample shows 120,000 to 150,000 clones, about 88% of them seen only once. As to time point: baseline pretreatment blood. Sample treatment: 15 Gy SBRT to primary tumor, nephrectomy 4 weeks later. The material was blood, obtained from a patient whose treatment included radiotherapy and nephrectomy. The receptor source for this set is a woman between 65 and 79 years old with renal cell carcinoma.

The CDR3 protein is CASSNPGDTYEQYF. For the CDR3, the DNA is TGTGCCAGTAGTAATCCGGGGGACACCTACGAGCAGTACTTC. The chain uses TRBV19 and TRBJ2-7; the D call may be TRBD1 or TRBD2 (6 bases each). Germline V gene data show CDR1 as LNHDA and CDR2 as SQIVND (reference sequence). V lost 4 bases and J 2 bases, leaving 12 bases between the germline ends. This CDR3 has 14 amino acids. Together with reference TRBV19 and TRBJ2-7, the CDR3 gives the full variable domain: DGGITQSPKYLFRKEGQNVTLSCEQNLNHDAMYWYRQDPGQGLRLIYYSQIVNDFQKGDIAEGYSVSREKKESFPLTVTSAQKNPTAFYLCASSNPGDTYEQYFGPGTRLTVT.

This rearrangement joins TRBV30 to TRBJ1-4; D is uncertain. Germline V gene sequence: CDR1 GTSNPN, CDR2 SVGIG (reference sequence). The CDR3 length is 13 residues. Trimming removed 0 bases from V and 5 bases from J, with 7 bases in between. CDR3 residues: CAWSVRTNEKLFF. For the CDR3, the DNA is TGTGCCTGGAGTGTACGGACCAATGAAAAACTGTTTTTT.

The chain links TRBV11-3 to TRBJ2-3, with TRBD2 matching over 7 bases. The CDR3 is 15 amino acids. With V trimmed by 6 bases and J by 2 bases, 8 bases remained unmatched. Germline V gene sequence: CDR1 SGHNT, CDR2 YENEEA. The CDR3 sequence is CASRGGVPFTDTQYF. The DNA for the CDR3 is TGTGCCAGCAGGGGAGGGGTTCCCTTCACAGATACGCAGTATTTT.

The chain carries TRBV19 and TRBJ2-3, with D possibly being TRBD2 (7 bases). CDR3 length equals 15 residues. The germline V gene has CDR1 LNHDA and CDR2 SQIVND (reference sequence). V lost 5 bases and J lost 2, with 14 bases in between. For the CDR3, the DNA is TGTGCCAGTAGTGAGGGGAGGGGGGCCACAGATACGCAGTATTTT. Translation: CASSEGRGATDTQYF.

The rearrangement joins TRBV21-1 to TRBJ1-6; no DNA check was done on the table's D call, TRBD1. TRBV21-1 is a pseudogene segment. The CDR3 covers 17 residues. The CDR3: CASKGQGASSYNSPLHF. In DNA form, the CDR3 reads TGTGCCAGCAAGGGCCAGGGCGCCAGCTCCTATAATTCACCCCTCCACTTT.

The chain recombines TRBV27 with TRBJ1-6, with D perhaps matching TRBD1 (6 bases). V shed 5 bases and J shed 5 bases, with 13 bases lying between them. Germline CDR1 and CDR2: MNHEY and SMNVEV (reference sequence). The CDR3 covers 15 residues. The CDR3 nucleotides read TGTGCCAGCAGTGTCAGGGGCGGGAATAATTCACCCCTCCACTTT. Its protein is CASSVRGGNNSPLHF.

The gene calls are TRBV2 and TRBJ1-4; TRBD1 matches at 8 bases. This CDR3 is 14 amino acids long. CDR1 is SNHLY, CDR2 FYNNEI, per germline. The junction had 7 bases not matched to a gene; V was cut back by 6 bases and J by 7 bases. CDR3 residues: CASRTPGGGEKLFF. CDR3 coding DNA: TGTGCCAGCAGGACTCCAGGGGGCGGTGAAAAACTGTTTTTT.

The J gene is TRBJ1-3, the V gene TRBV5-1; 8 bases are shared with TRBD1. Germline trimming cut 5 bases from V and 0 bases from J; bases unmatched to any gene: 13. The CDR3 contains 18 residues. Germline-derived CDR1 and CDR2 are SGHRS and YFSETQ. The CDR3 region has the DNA TGCGCCAGCAGTCGTTCAGGGGGCTTGAGCCACTCTGGAAACACCATATATTTT. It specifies CASSRSGGLSHSGNTIYF.

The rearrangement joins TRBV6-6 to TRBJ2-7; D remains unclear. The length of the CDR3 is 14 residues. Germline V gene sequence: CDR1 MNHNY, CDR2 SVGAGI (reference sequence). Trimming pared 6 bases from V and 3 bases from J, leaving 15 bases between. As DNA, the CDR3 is TGTGCCAGCAGATCGAGACAAATCCTCTACGAGCAGTACTTC. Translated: CASRSRQILYEQYF.

The CDR3 coding sequence is TGTGCCAGTAGCCACAGACAGAAAGATCAGCCCCAGCATTTT. It translates to CASSHRQKDQPQHF. This chain connects TRBV19 to TRBJ1-5; D may be TRBD1 (5 bases). Per the germline V gene, CDR1 is LNHDA and CDR2 is SQIVND (reference sequence). Trimming took 6 bases from V and 5 from J, leaving 14 bases between them. The CDR3 runs to 14 residues. The full variable domain, with the rest looked up from reference TRBV19 and TRBJ1-5, is DGGITQSPKYLFRKEGQNVTLSCEQNLNHDAMYWYRQDPGQGLRLIYYSQIVNDFQKGDIAEGYSVSREKKESFPLTVTSAQKNPTAFYLCASSHRQKDQPQHFGDGTRLSIL.

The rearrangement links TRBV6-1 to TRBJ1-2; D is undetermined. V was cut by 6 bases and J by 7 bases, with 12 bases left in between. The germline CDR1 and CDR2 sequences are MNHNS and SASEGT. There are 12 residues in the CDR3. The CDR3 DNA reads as TGTGCCAGCAGCAAGCCTCCCCTTGGCTACACCTTC. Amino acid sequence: CASSKPPLGYTF.

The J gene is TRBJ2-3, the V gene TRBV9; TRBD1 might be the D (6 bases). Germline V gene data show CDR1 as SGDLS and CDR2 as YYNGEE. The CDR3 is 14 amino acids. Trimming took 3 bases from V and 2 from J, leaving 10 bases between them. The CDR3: CASSGGRNTDTQYF. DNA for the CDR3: TGTGCCAGCAGCGGGGGGCGAAACACAGATACGCAGTATTTT.

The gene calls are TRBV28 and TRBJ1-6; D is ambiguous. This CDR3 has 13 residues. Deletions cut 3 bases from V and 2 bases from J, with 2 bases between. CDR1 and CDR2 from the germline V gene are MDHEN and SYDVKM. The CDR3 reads CASSFPYNSPLHF. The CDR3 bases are TGTGCCAGCAGTTTCCCCTATAATTCACCCCTCCACTTT.

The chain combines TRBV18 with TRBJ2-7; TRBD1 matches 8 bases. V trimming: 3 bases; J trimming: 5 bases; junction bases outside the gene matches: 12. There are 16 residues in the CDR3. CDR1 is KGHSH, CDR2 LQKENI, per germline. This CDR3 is CASSPNTGTGSNEQYF. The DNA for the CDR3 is TGTGCCAGCTCACCGAATACCGGGACAGGTAGCAACGAGCAGTACTTC.

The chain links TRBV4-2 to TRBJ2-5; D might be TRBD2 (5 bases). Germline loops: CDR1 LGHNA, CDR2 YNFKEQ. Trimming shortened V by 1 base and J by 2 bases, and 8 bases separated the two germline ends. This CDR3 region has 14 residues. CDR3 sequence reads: CASSQAGGQETQYF. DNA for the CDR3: TGTGCCAGCAGCCAAGCGGGCGGGCAAGAGACCCAGTACTTC.

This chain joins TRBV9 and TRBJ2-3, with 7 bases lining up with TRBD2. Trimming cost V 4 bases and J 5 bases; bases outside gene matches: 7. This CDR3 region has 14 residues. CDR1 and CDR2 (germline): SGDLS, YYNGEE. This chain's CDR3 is CASSPRLAVDTQYF. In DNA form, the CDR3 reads TGTGCCAGCAGCCCCCGACTAGCTGTAGATACGCAGTATTTT.

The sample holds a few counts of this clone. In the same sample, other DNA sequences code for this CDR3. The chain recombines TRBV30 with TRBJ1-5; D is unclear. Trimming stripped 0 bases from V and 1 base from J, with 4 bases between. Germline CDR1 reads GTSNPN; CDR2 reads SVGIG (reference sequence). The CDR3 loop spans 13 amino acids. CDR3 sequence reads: CAWSVGSNQPQHF. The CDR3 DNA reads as TGTGCCTGGAGTGTGGGGAGCAATCAGCCCCAGCATTTT.

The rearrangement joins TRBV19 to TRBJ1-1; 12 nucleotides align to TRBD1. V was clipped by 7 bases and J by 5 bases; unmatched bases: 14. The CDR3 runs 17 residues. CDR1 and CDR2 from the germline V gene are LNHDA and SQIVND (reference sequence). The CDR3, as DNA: TGTGCCAGTATTCCAACCGGGACAGGGGGCTTAGGGACTGAAGCTTTCTTT. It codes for CASIPTGTGGLGTEAFF.

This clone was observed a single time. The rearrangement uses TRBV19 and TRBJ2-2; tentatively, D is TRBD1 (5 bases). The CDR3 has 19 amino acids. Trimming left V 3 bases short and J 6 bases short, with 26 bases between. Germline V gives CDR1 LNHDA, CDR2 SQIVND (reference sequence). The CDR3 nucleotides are TGTGCCAGTAGTATCCGCGGCGTAAGGCAGGGTGGGGTGTCCGGGGAGCTGTTTTTT. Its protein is CASSIRGVRQGGVSGELFF.

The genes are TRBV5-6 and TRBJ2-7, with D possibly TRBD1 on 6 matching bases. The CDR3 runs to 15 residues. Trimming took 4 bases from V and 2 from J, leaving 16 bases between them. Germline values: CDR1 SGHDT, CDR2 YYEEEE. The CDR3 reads CASSQTGPTTYEQYF. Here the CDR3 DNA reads TGTGCCAGCAGCCAAACAGGGCCCACAACCTACGAGCAGTACTTC.